This T cell receptor (beta chain) was captured by sequencing in a study of cytomegalovirus exposure and HLA in healthy donors. Study-wide findings and caveats: Within an earlier analysis, most TCR beta V segments proved productive either about 87% or about 30% of the time.

Concerning this clone itself: Its specificity is not known.

With 60 Vbeta and 13 Jbeta primers, the PCR was carried out. The data were produced by immunoSEQ multiplex PCR, yet TCRdb's version contains in-frame clones alone and is incomplete. The profile shows approximately 72,000 clones, around 78% of them singletons. The V end was cut by 1 base, the J end by 2 bases, with 10 bases between. The CDR3 extends over 15 amino acids. Germline V gene sequence: CDR1 SGHVS, CDR2 FQNEAQ. V is TRBV7-8 and J is TRBJ2-3; D perhaps matches TRBD1 (5 bases). Sequenced sample: PBMCs. The receptor was derived from a male donor in good health and CMV-seropositive. Here the CDR3 reads CASSLVRQITDTQYF. The CDR3 DNA is TGTGCCAGCAGCTTAGTGCGACAGATCACAGATACGCAGTATTTT.